These 29 T cell receptor beta chains came from one sample sequenced in a study of blood T cell repertoires in COVID-19. The protocol was immunoSEQ multiplex PCR, while the TCRdb copy is restricted to in-frame clones and leaves out a portion. The sample has approximately 100,000 clones, approximately 80% seen once. The sample comprised peripheral blood. All receptors come from a man in his 70s with active or convalescent COVID-19.

The chain carries TRBV10-1 and TRBJ1-2; D gene uncertain. Germline V gives CDR1 WNHNN, CDR2 SYGVQD (reference sequence). This CDR3 is 13 amino acids long. The V end lost 4 bases, the J end lost 1 base, and 7 bases lay between the germline ends. The CDR3 protein is CASSGTRNYGYTF. The CDR3 nucleotides are TGCGCCAGCAGTGGAACGCGTAACTATGGCTACACCTTC.

This clone was observed a few times. This rearrangement joins TRBV5-4 to TRBJ1-1; possibly TRBD1 for D (5 bases). This CDR3 is 13 amino acids long. Germline-derived CDR1 and CDR2 are SGHNT and YYREEE (reference sequence). V was cut by 1 base and J by 4 bases, with 8 bases left in between. DNA for the CDR3: TGTGCCAGCAGCTTGTGGGGGGGCACTGAAGCTTTCTTT. Translating it yields CASSLWGGTEAFF.

V is TRBV9 and J is TRBJ2-1; D may be TRBD2 (8 bases). With 2 bases removed from V and 0 bases from J, the gap between germline ends came to 15 bases. Germline CDR1 reads SGDLS; CDR2 reads YYNGEE. CDR3 length: 17 residues. CDR3 amino acids: CASSVNRGLGSYNEQFF. The CDR3 DNA is TGTGCCAGCAGCGTTAACAGGGGACTAGGCTCCTACAATGAGCAGTTCTTC.

The rearrangement joins TRBV25-1 to TRBJ1-2; TRBD1 matches 10 bases. Germline V gene data show CDR1 as MGHDK and CDR2 as SYGVNS. CDR3 size: 13 residues. J was trimmed by 7 bases and V by 6 bases; bases with no gene match: 5. The chain's CDR3 is CASSVGTGAGYTF. In DNA, the CDR3 is TGTGCCAGCAGCGTCGGGACAGGGGCTGGCTACACCTTC.

This rearrangement joins TRBV7-9 to TRBJ2-3; D is possibly TRBD2 (5 bases). Per germline, CDR1 SEHNR and CDR2 FQNEAQ (reference sequence). Trimming cost V 5 bases and J 2 bases, with 11 bases left between them. The CDR3 is 14 residues long. CDR3 sequence reads: CASSLGLDTDTQYF. As DNA, the CDR3 is TGTGCCAGCAGCCTAGGACTGGACACAGATACGCAGTATTTT.

This clone was seen a few times. This sequence joins TRBV10-1 and TRBJ2-5; 7 bases align to TRBD2. With 5 bases clipped from V and 2 bases from J, the junction kept 8 bases outside the gene matches. Germline CDR1 is WNHNN and CDR2 is SYGVQD (reference sequence). The length of the CDR3 is 15 residues. In DNA form, the CDR3 reads TGCGCCAGCAGTCCACCGGGCGGGGGTCAAGAGACCCAGTACTTC. Translated, it gives CASSPPGGGQETQYF.

There are a few counts of this clone. The same CDR3 is also encoded by other DNA sequences in this sample. V is TRBV13 and J is TRBJ1-1; D is possibly TRBD1 (6 bases). V was trimmed by 2 bases and J by 5 bases, leaving 12 bases between them. Germline values: CDR1 PRHDT, CDR2 FYEKMQ (reference sequence). This CDR3 spans 14 amino acids. The CDR3 nucleotides read TGTGCCAGCAGCTTACAGGGGAGGGGGACTGAAGCTTTCTTT. Translating it yields CASSLQGRGTEAFF.

The chain couples TRBV2 to TRBJ1-5, with D possibly being TRBD1 (5 bases). This CDR3 region has 15 residues. Germline CDR1 is SNHLY and CDR2 is FYNNEI. Trimming removed 4 bases at V and 1 base at J, with 11 bases between. The CDR3 DNA reads TGTGCCAGCAGTGGGGCCAGGGTCAGCAATCAGCCCCAGCATTTT. This sequence encodes CASSGARVSNQPQHF.

The CDR3 here is CASSSLDTQYF. In nucleotides, the CDR3 is TGTGCCAGCAGTTCCTTGGATACGCAGTATTTT. The chain joins TRBV12-3 or TRBV12-4 to TRBJ2-3; D remains ambiguous. The CDR3 is 11 residues long. Trimming removed 4 bases from V and 6 bases from J, with 5 bases in between.

The chain couples TRBV7-8 to TRBJ2-7, with TRBD1 matching 8 bases. Trimming removed 5 bases from V and 4 bases from J; junction bases left unmatched: 10. The germline gives CDR1 SGHVS, CDR2 FQNEAQ. The CDR3 is 15 amino acids. CDR3 in amino acids: CASSPGTGPTYEQYF. DNA of the CDR3: TGTGCCAGCAGCCCCGGGACAGGTCCAACTTACGAGCAGTACTTC.

J is TRBJ2-3 and V is TRBV7-9; D is ambiguous. The V end lost 7 bases, the J end lost 0 bases, and 20 bases lay between the germline ends. Germline CDR1 reads SEHNR; CDR2 reads FQNEAQ (reference sequence). This CDR3 spans 17 amino acids. CDR3 coding DNA: TGTGCCAGCACCAAATCACCCGCGCGAACTAGCACAGATACGCAGTATTTT. Its protein product is CASTKSPARTSTDTQYF.

J is TRBJ2-2 and V is TRBV18; D uncertain. This CDR3 is built from 16 residues. Germline assignment: CDR1 KGHSH and CDR2 LQKENI. Deletions cut 3 bases from V and 6 bases from J, with 17 bases between. The CDR3 DNA sequence: TGTGCCAGCTCACCCCCCCTCAGTTCAGTGGCCGGGGAGCTGTTTTTT. It yields the protein CASSPPLSSVAGELFF.

The CDR3 sequence is CASSKGLAGVYEQYF. Here the CDR3 DNA reads TGTGCCAGCAGTAAAGGACTAGCGGGGGTATACGAGCAGTACTTC. The chain employs TRBV27 and TRBJ2-7; 13 bases line up with TRBD2. The CDR3 has 15 amino acids. Germline CDR1 is MNHEY and CDR2 is SMNVEV (reference sequence). V lost 5 bases, J lost 4 bases, and 5 bases stayed unmatched.

The CDR3 spells CASSLAGGRRNEQFF. The CDR3 coding sequence is TGTGCCAGCAGCCTAGCGGGGGGGCGCCGTAATGAGCAGTTCTTC. This chain uses TRBV6-5 with TRBJ2-1; 12 bases line up with TRBD2. The V gene's germline CDR1 is MNHEY and CDR2 SVGAGI. The CDR3 totals 15 residues. The V and J ends lost 6 bases and 7 bases, in that order; junction bases with no gene match: 7.

The chain recombines TRBV19 with TRBJ2-3, with TRBD1 matching over 7 bases. The CDR3 runs 15 residues. CDR1 and CDR2 from the germline V gene are LNHDA and SQIVND (reference sequence). Trimming removed 7 bases from V and 1 base from J; junction bases left unmatched: 8. CDR3: CASTTTGYGTDTQYF. The CDR3 region has the DNA TGTGCCAGTACTACGACAGGGTACGGCACAGATACGCAGTATTTT.

This clone was detected only once. V is TRBV15 and J is TRBJ1-5; D ambiguous. CDR3 length: 13 amino acids. The V and J ends lost 0 bases and 4 bases respectively, with 4 bases between them. Germline CDR1 and CDR2: LNHNV and YYDKDF (reference sequence). CDR3 residues: CATSRDPNQPQHF. Written as DNA, the CDR3 is TGTGCCACCAGCAGAGATCCTAATCAGCCCCAGCATTTT.

The V and J genes are TRBV24-1 and TRBJ2-7; D is possibly TRBD1 (6 bases). Germline-derived CDR1 and CDR2 are KGHDR and SFDVKD. Between the trimmed V and J ends, which lost 5 bases and 3 bases, there was a span of 10 bases. The CDR3 is made up of 13 amino acids. The CDR3 region is CATSVGTYYEQYF. CDR3 in DNA: TGTGCCACCAGTGTTGGGACATACTACGAGCAGTACTTC.

This clone was counted only a few times. The chain has TRBV11-2 and TRBJ2-7, with 8 positions matching TRBD1. Germline V gene sequence: CDR1 SGHAT, CDR2 FQNNGV. This CDR3 has 15 residues. Trimming took 1 base from V and 3 from J; bases not matched to a gene: 5. CDR3 nucleotide sequence: TGTGCCAGCAGCTTAGGCCCAGGGGGCAACTACGAGCAGTACTTC. This gives the protein CASSLGPGGNYEQYF.

This clone was observed a single time. The gene calls are TRBV7-2 and TRBJ1-3; D call uncertain. Germline V gives CDR1 SGHTA, CDR2 FQGNSA. The CDR3 contains 13 residues. The V and J ends lost 4 bases and 0 bases respectively, with 4 bases between them. The CDR3 loop reads CASSSFSGNTIYF. Written as DNA, the CDR3 is TGTGCCAGCAGCTCCTTCTCTGGAAACACCATATATTTT.

The chain links TRBV18 to TRBJ2-1; possibly TRBD1 for D (5 bases). V lost 3 bases and J lost 9, with 9 bases in between. CDR1 and CDR2 from the germline V gene are KGHSH and LQKENI. There are 12 residues in the CDR3. This CDR3 reads CASSPRAGEQFF. For the CDR3, the DNA is TGTGCCAGCTCACCCAGGGCAGGTGAGCAGTTCTTC.

CDR3: CASSLVGGGGYTF. The CDR3 nucleotides are TGTGCCAGCAGCTTAGTCGGGGGTGGTGGCTACACCTTC. This chain uses TRBV7-6 with TRBJ1-2, with D perhaps TRBD1 (5 bases). Trimming pared 1 base from V and 7 bases from J, leaving 10 bases between. The CDR3 runs 13 residues. Per the germline V gene, CDR1 is SGHVS and CDR2 is FNYEAQ.

The chain carries TRBV2 and TRBJ2-5, with D perhaps matching TRBD1 (6 bases). The CDR3 extends over 13 amino acids. Germline CDR1 is SNHLY and CDR2 is FYNNEI. Trimming shortened V by 5 bases and J by 4 bases, and 11 bases separated the two germline ends. The CDR3 nucleotides read TGTGCCAGCAGTCCGGGGACACGAGAGACCCAGTACTTC. Encoded protein: CASSPGTRETQYF.

The rearrangement uses TRBV3-1 (or the pseudogene TRBV3-2) and TRBJ2-7; TRBD2 aligns across 11 bases. Trimming took 6 bases from V and 2 from J; bases not matched to a gene: 9. Germline V gene lookup returns CDR1 LGHDT and CDR2 YNNKEL (reference sequence). The CDR3 totals 16 residues. Here the CDR3 reads CASRLSLSGGAYEQYF. The CDR3 DNA reads as TGTGCCAGCAGGCTTTCTCTTAGCGGGGGGGCCTACGAGCAGTACTTC.

This sequence joins TRBV15 and TRBJ2-1, with D perhaps matching TRBD2 (5 bases). V was cut by 0 bases and J by 2 bases, with 14 bases left in between. The CDR3 is 17 amino acids. CDR1 is LNHNV and CDR2 is YYDKDF in the germline V gene (reference sequence). The CDR3, as DNA: TGTGCCACCAGCAGAGACTACGGGTGGAGGACCTACAATGAGCAGTTCTTC. Translated, it gives CATSRDYGWRTYNEQFF. Drawing the rest from reference TRBV15 and TRBJ2-1, the complete variable domain is DAMVIQNPRYQVTQFGKPVTLSCSQTLNHNVMYWYQQKSSQAPKLLFHYYDKDFNNEADTPDNFQSRRPNTSFCFLDIRSPGLGDTAMYLCATSRDYGWRTYNEQFFGPGTRLTVL.

The J gene is TRBJ1-6, the V gene TRBV27; possibly TRBD1 for D (5 bases). The CDR3 is 14 amino acids. The V and J ends lost 4 bases and 3 bases respectively, with 7 bases between them. CDR1 is MNHEY, CDR2 SMNVEV, per germline (reference sequence). The CDR3 nucleotides read TGTGCCAGCAGTTCGGACAACTATAATTCACCCCTCCACTTT. It translates to CASSSDNYNSPLHF.

Here the CDR3 reads CASRGLDEQFF. CDR3 coding DNA: TGTGCCAGCAGGGGACTGGATGAGCAGTTCTTC. This chain links TRBV6-5 with TRBJ2-1; possibly TRBD2 for D (6 bases). CDR3 length: 11 residues. V lost 6 bases and J 8 bases, leaving 8 bases between the germline ends. Germline V lookup: CDR1 MNHEY, CDR2 SVGAGI.

The rearrangement joins TRBV6-1 to TRBJ2-5, with D hard to call. Germline CDR1 is MNHNS and CDR2 is SASEGT. V was pared by 2 bases and J by 2 bases, with 3 bases between. This CDR3 is 12 amino acids long. DNA for the CDR3: TGTGCCAGCAGTGAACAGCAAGAGACCCAGTACTTC. Encoded protein: CASSEQQETQYF.

This sequence joins TRBV6-5 and TRBJ1-5; D perhaps matches TRBD1 (6 bases). The germline V gene has CDR1 MNHEY and CDR2 SVGAGI. Deletions cut 5 bases from V and 4 bases from J, with 12 bases between. The CDR3 contains 14 residues. CDR3 DNA: TGTGCCAGCAGTCCCAGGGGTGGTAATCAGCCCCAGCATTTT. This sequence encodes CASSPRGGNQPQHF.

The V call is TRBV21-1, the J call TRBJ1-4; the table names TRBD1, a call not compared with the DNA. TRBV21-1 is a listed pseudogene. This CDR3 is built from 16 residues. The CDR3 sequence: CASSTRRGQTNEKLFF. The CDR3 coding sequence is TGTGCCAGCAGCACCCGGCGGGGACAGACTAATGAAAAACTGTTTTTT.